These T cell receptor beta chains were read from a single sample in a study of OX40 agonist ivuxolimab in advanced cancers. The data were produced by immunoSEQ multiplex PCR, yet TCRdb's version contains in-frame clones alone and is incomplete. The sample holds about 55,000 clones; about nine tenths are singletons and the top ten take more than 6.5%. Sequenced here: CD4+ or CD8+ T cells sorted from blood, sampled in a trial of the OX40 agonist ivuxolimab. The receptors shown here come from an adult with an advanced solid tumor such as melanoma, head and neck, liver or kidney cancer. CDR3s include the opening cysteine and the closing phenylalanine or tryptophan. The D gene is left open where the match is weak. A row's size may be missing; if present it is once, few, many or a size class.

>once|TRBD2|TRBV5-1|TRBJ2-1
TGCGCCAGCAGCTTTGGGACTAGCCGAGAGCAGTTCTTC
CASSFGTSREQFF
>.|.|TRBV30|TRBJ2-7
TGTGCCTGGGACGCGGTACCCCGAGGCGAGCAGTACTTC
CAWDAVPRGEQYF
>.|.|TRBV11-2|TRBJ1-1
TGTGCCAGCAGCTTAATTCCTGTCACTGAAGCTTTCTTT
CASSLIPVTEAFF
>.|TRBD2|TRBV7-2|TRBJ2-7
TGTGCCAGCAGCTTAGGTGGGTGGGCGGGAGCCGGCGACGAGCAGTACTTC
CASSLGGWAGAGDEQYF
>.|.|TRBV19|TRBJ2-7
TGTGCCACCGCTAGTATGCTGTCCTACGAGCAGTACTTC
CATASMLSYEQYF
>.|.|TRBV6-1|TRBJ2-1
TGTGCCACCAAGACAGACCACTCCTACAATGAGCAGTTCTTC
CATKTDHSYNEQFF
>.|.|TRBV28|TRBJ2-1
TGTGCCAGCAGTTTAGGGGACTCCTTTTTAAATGAGCAGTTCTTC
CASSLGDSFLNEQFF
>few|.|TRBV19|TRBJ2-5
TGTGCCAGTAGTAGACAACAGGGAGGTGGAGAGACCCAGTACTTC
CASSRQQGGGETQYF
>.|TRBD1|TRBV2|TRBJ2-6
TGTGCCAGCAGTGGACAGGGAATGGCCAACGTCCTGACTTTC
CASSGQGMANVLTF
>.|TRBD2|TRBV11-2|TRBJ2-2
TGTGCCAGCAGCCCCCCCCTAGCGGGAAACACCGGGGAGCTGTTTTTT
CASSPPLAGNTGELFF
>medium-sized|.|TRBV5-4|TRBJ1-2
TGTGCCAGCAGCTTTGAAAGGGGTGGCTACACCTTC
CASSFERGGYTF
>.|TRBD2|TRBV19|TRBJ2-7
TGTGCCAGTAGTCAATTTAGCGGGGGCGCCTACGAGCAGTACTTC
CASSQFSGGAYEQYF
>.|.|TRBV7-9|TRBJ2-7
TGTGCCAGCAGCTTCGGCCTGGGTACGTACGAGCAGTACTTC
CASSFGLGTYEQYF
>.|TRBD1|TRBV6-1|TRBJ1-5
TGTGCCAGCTCCGGGACAGACAATCAGCCCCAGCATTTT
CASSGTDNQPQHF
>.|.|TRBV30|TRBJ1-4
TGTGCCTGGAGTGCCGATCCCCTTATTGCAACTAATGAAAAACTGTTTTTT
CAWSADPLIATNEKLFF
>.|.|TRBV7-2|TRBJ2-1
TGTGCCAGCAGCTTAGTCGGGAGCTACAATGAGCAGTTCTTC
CASSLVGSYNEQFF
>.|TRBD1|TRBV6-1|TRBJ1-2
TGTGCCAGCAGTGCCGGGACAGGGCACTATGGCTACACCTTC
CASSAGTGHYGYTF
>.|.|TRBV2|TRBJ1-5
TGTGCCAGCGGAGTCATGAATAGCAATCAGCCCCAGCATTTT
CASGVMNSNQPQHF
>.|.|TRBV5-4|TRBJ1-1
TGTGCCAGCAGCCCCCGTTCCCAGGGTAACACTGAAGCTTTCTTT
CASSPRSQGNTEAFF
>.|.|TRBV29-1|TRBJ1-4
TGCAGCGTTGTATTCTCAGGTGAAAAACTGTTTTTT
CSVVFSGEKLFF
>.|.|TRBV5-1|TRBJ1-3
TGCGCCAGCAGCTTCGGAGGAGGATCTGGAAACACCATATATTTT
CASSFGGGSGNTIYF
>.|TRBD1|TRBV29-1|TRBJ1-2
TGCAGCGCCGGGACAGGGGGTGGCTATGGCTACACCTTC
CSAGTGGGYGYTF
>.|TRBD1|TRBV4-1|TRBJ2-7
TGCGCCAGCAGCCTCCGGACAGGGGGAAGCTCCTACGAGCAGTACTTC
CASSLRTGGSSYEQYF
>.|.|TRBV5-1|TRBJ2-3
TGCGCCAGCAGCGACTCTAGTAGTGGCACAGATACGCAGTATTTT
CASSDSSSGTDTQYF
>once|.|TRBV18|TRBJ1-4
TGTGCCAGCTCACCAAGGTCTCAGGCAACTAATGAAAAACTGTTTTTT
CASSPRSQATNEKLFF
>.|TRBD1|TRBV6-6|TRBJ2-7
TGTGCCAGCAGTTACTCGCAGGGGGCTGGTGAGCAGTACTTC
CASSYSQGAGEQYF
>.|.|TRBV6-5|TRBJ2-7
TGTGCCAGCAGTTCCCGACAGACCGGGTCGTCCTACGAGCAGTACTTC
CASSSRQTGSSYEQYF
>.|.|TRBV7-6|TRBJ1-3
TGTGCCAGCAGCTTAGGGGGGGTCTCTGGAAACACCATATATTTT
CASSLGGVSGNTIYF
>once|TRBD1|TRBV6-6|TRBJ2-6
TGTGCCAGCAGTTATGGGACAGGGGCTGGGGCCAACGTCCTGACTTTC
CASSYGTGAGANVLTF
>.|.|TRBV6-1|TRBJ2-3
TGTGCCAGCAGTGTAAACGGAGATACGCAGTATTTT
CASSVNGDTQYF
>few|.|TRBV12-5|TRBJ2-1
TGTGCTAGTGGTTTGCCTCCAGTCGATGAGCAGTTCTTC
CASGLPPVDEQFF